The rows below give T cell receptor beta chains drawn from one sample of a study of blood T cell repertoires in COVID-19. Using immunoSEQ multiplex PCR, the repertoire was profiled, and TCRdb retains in-frame clones only, with some absent. Here the sample spans approximately 60,000 clones, 80% to 90% being singletons. Sequenced: peripheral blood. The receptor source for this set is a human donor in a cohort sampled during active COVID-19. The CDR3 runs from the conserved cysteine through the conserved F or W. D genes are given only for firm matches. Clone size, where shown, is once, few, many, or a class for clones that have expanded.

V gene: TRBV6-5; clone size: -; D gene: -; J gene: TRBJ2-2; CDR3 protein: CASSSSTGELFF; CDR3 DNA: TGTGCCAGCAGTTCTTCCACCGGGGAGCTGTTTTTT
V gene: TRBV15; clone size: once; D gene: -; J gene: TRBJ1-5; CDR3 protein: CATSRDSGRNQPQHF; CDR3 DNA: TGTGCCACCAGCAGAGATTCGGGTAGGAATCAGCCCCAGCATTTT
V gene: TRBV7-2; clone size: -; D gene: TRBD2; J gene: TRBJ2-3; CDR3 protein: CASSQAGATDTQYF; CDR3 DNA: TGTGCCAGCAGCCAAGCGGGGGCCACAGATACGCAGTATTTT
V gene: TRBV6-5; clone size: -; D gene: TRBD1; J gene: TRBJ1-1; CDR3 protein: CASSYFQGAEAFF; CDR3 DNA: TGTGCCAGCAGTTACTTCCAGGGGGCTGAAGCTTTCTTT
V gene: TRBV12-3/TRBV12-4; clone size: -; D gene: TRBD1; J gene: TRBJ1-4; CDR3 protein: CASSRQGGEKLFF; CDR3 DNA: TGTGCCAGCAGTCGACAGGGCGGCGAAAAACTGTTTTTT
V gene: TRBV2; clone size: -; D gene: TRBD1; J gene: TRBJ1-2; CDR3 protein: CASSEAQGVGYGYTF; CDR3 DNA: TGTGCCAGCAGTGAAGCGCAGGGGGTGGGCTATGGCTACACCTTC
V gene: TRBV30; clone size: -; D gene: -; J gene: TRBJ1-1; CDR3 protein: CAWSAPYRDMNTEAFF; CDR3 DNA: TGTGCCTGGAGCGCCCCATACAGGGATATGAACACTGAAGCTTTCTTT
V gene: TRBV7-8; clone size: -; D gene: TRBD1; J gene: TRBJ1-5; CDR3 protein: CASSLTPGQQNQPQHF; CDR3 DNA: TGTGCCAGCAGCTTGACTCCGGGACAGCAAAATCAGCCCCAGCATTTT
V gene: TRBV5-1; clone size: -; D gene: TRBD1; J gene: TRBJ2-5; CDR3 protein: CASSPGQGNLATQYF; CDR3 DNA: TGCGCCAGCAGCCCAGGACAGGGTAATTTAGCGACCCAGTACTTC
V gene: TRBV2; clone size: few; D gene: TRBD1; J gene: TRBJ1-5; CDR3 protein: CASSSHRGRGNQPQHF; CDR3 DNA: TGTGCCAGCAGTAGTCACAGGGGGCGAGGAAATCAGCCCCAGCATTTT
V gene: TRBV7-8; clone size: -; D gene: TRBD1; J gene: TRBJ1-2; CDR3 protein: CASSARDRPNYGYTF; CDR3 DNA: TGTGCCAGCAGCGCGCGGGACAGACCCAACTATGGCTACACCTTC
V gene: TRBV5-4; clone size: -; D gene: -; J gene: TRBJ2-2; CDR3 protein: CASSLASGNTGELFF; CDR3 DNA: TGTGCCAGCAGCTTGGCCTCCGGGAACACCGGGGAGCTGTTTTTT
V gene: TRBV7-6; clone size: -; D gene: TRBD2; J gene: TRBJ2-3; CDR3 protein: CASSLELAGPRDTQYF; CDR3 DNA: TGTGCCAGCAGCTTAGAACTAGCGGGGCCTCGAGATACGCAGTATTTT
V gene: TRBV2; clone size: -; D gene: -; J gene: TRBJ2-1; CDR3 protein: CAIDWPGYNEQFF; CDR3 DNA: TGTGCCATCGACTGGCCAGGGTACAATGAGCAGTTCTTC
V gene: TRBV29-1; clone size: -; D gene: TRBD2; J gene: TRBJ2-3; CDR3 protein: CSELRGLTDTQYF; CDR3 DNA: TGCTCCGAATTGCGGGGGTTGACAGATACGCAGTATTTT
V gene: TRBV2; clone size: few; D gene: TRBD1; J gene: TRBJ1-2; CDR3 protein: CASRSGTGNGYTF; CDR3 DNA: TGTGCCAGCAGGTCCGGGACAGGGAATGGCTACACCTTC